This note documents a single TCR beta chain sequence. This sample was included in a study of blood T cell repertoires in COVID-19. Study in general: Donors in the United States, Italy and Spain gave samples during acute or convalescent COVID-19. PBMCs, B-cell-depleted T cells, or T cells were the source of the cDNA or gDNA that made up the material.

Methods used by the authors: Reference gene primer amplification yielded estimated nucleated cell counts. Here immunoSEQ multiplex PCR was the method, and the copy in TCRdb shows in-frame clones only, minus some. From that table come the V and J calls and clone size; the DNA was used to work out D and trimming. The sample comprises roughly 110,000 clones, 80% to 90% of which are singletons, and approximately 19% rests with the top ten. The TCR was taken from a human donor with acute or convalescent COVID-19. The donor label of this sample is uncertain. The sequenced sample consisted of peripheral blood.

CDR3 bases: TGTGCCAGCAGCCCGACAGGGGGAGAACAAGAGACCCAGTACTTC. Protein product: CASSPTGGEQETQYF. The V call is TRBV5-4, the J call TRBJ2-5, with 9 bases that match TRBD1. The V gene's germline CDR1 is SGHNT and CDR2 YYREEE (reference sequence). With V trimmed by 4 bases and J by 2 bases, 6 bases remained unmatched. The CDR3 covers 15 residues. Full variable domain (missing parts from reference TRBV5-4 and TRBJ2-5): ETGVTQSPTHLIKTRGQQVTLRCSSQSGHNTVSWYQQALGQGPQFIFQYYREEENGRGNFPPRFSGLQFPNYSSELNVNALELDDSALYLCASSPTGGEQETQYFGPGTRLLVL.